The rows below give T cell receptor beta chains drawn from one sample of a study of blood T cell repertoires in COVID-19. This table comes from immunoSEQ multiplex PCR, and its TCRdb copy is limited to in-frame clones, with some not included. The data hold approximately 70,000 clones, with around 80% observed a single time. The sample consisted of peripheral blood. Receptors originate from a man in his 60s with active or convalescent COVID-19. Both conserved end residues are part of each CDR3. A D gene is named only where the DNA matches it firmly. Not all rows give a size; the values are once, few, many and, for expanded clones, a class.

TRBV28	.	TRBD1	TRBJ1-2	TGTGCCAGCAGCCAGGGGGGACAGGGTGTACATGGCTACACCTTC	CASSQGGQGVHGYTF
TRBV15	.	TRBD1	TRBJ1-5	TGTGCCACCAGCAGGGACAGGGGGGATCAGCCCCAGCATTTT	CATSRDRGDQPQHF
TRBV5-1	.	TRBD1	TRBJ1-1	TGCGCCAGCAGTGTGACAGGGATCACTGAAGCTTTCTTT	CASSVTGITEAFF
TRBV7-9	.	TRBD1	TRBJ1-6	TGTGCCAGCAGCAAACCGGGACAGGGGTCCCCCCTCCACTTT	CASSKPGQGSPLHF
TRBV5-5	.	.	TRBJ1-3	TGTGCCAGCAGCTTGGTGCAATCGAGCTCTGGAAACACCATATATTTT	CASSLVQSSSGNTIYF
TRBV7-9	many	.	TRBJ1-1	TGTGCCAGCAGCTCCCATATAGGGGGAACTGAAGCTTTCTTT	CASSSHIGGTEAFF
TRBV3-1/TRBV3-2	.	TRBD1	TRBJ2-5	TGTGCCAGCAGCCTAAGGGGACAGGGTATAGAGACCCAGTACTTC	CASSLRGQGIETQYF
TRBV21-1	.	.	TRBJ1-2	TGTGCCAGGGGTTGCACAGGGAACTATGGCTACACCTTC	CARGCTGNYGYTF
TRBV3-1/TRBV3-2	.	.	TRBJ2-7	TGTGCCAGCAGCCAAGAGCCCGAGTCCTACGAGCAGTACTTC	CASSQEPESYEQYF
TRBV19	.	.	TRBJ2-3	TGTGCCAGTAGGGCCAGACTCACAGATACGCAGTATTTT	CASRARLTDTQYF
TRBV5-1	.	TRBD1	TRBJ2-7	TGCGCCAGCAGCTTGGGGCAAGGTAAGGGACAGGGCCACGAGCAGTACTTC	CASSLGQGKGQGHEQYF
TRBV9	once	TRBD2	TRBJ2-7	TGTGCCAGCAGCCGCGGGACTAGCGGGGGAACCTACGAGCAGTACTTC	CASSRGTSGGTYEQYF
TRBV2	.	TRBD1	TRBJ1-6	TGTGCCAGCGGTCCCGGGACAGGGGATTCACCCCTCCACTTT	CASGPGTGDSPLHF
TRBV4-2	.	.	TRBJ2-3	TGTGCCAGCAGCCAAGATAGGGAGGATACGCAGTATTTT	CASSQDREDTQYF
TRBV2	.	.	TRBJ2-2	TGTGCCAGCAGGGAAGGAGGACTGGCCGGGGAGCTGTTTTTT	CASREGGLAGELFF
TRBV12-5	.	TRBD1	TRBJ1-2	TGTGCTAGTGGCCTCGGGACAGGGTATGGCTACACCTTC	CASGLGTGYGYTF
TRBV7-6	many	.	TRBJ1-1	TGTGCCAGCGCTCCCGGAGGTACTGAAGCTTTCTTT	CASAPGGTEAFF
TRBV2	.	.	TRBJ1-2	TGTGCCAGCAGACCTTTCGGGTATCATGGCTACACCTTC	CASRPFGYHGYTF
TRBV6-5	.	.	TRBJ2-1	TGTGCCAGCAGTTACCCCCCAGGGCAGTTCTTC	CASSYPPGQFF
TRBV6-2/TRBV6-3	.	TRBD2	TRBJ2-3	TGTGCCAGCAGTTACTCGACTAGCGGGGGCCTCACAGATACGCAGTATTTT	CASSYSTSGGLTDTQYF
TRBV7-8	.	.	TRBJ2-3	TGTGCCAGCAGCTTAGCAACCTTACGGGGAGAAACAGATACGCAGTATTTT	CASSLATLRGETDTQYF
TRBV28	many	.	TRBJ2-3	TGTGCCAGCAGCCTCTGGCAGGGCCGGCATGAAGATACGCAGTATTTT	CASSLWQGRHEDTQYF